Listed below are T cell receptor beta chains from one sample, sequenced in a study of blood T cell repertoires in COVID-19. TCRdb's table, derived via immunoSEQ multiplex PCR, lists solely in-frame clones and lacks some. In the table there are under 150,000 clones, about 82% of which are singletons. Sequencing input: peripheral blood. The receptor source for this set is a woman of 80 years or more with active or convalescent COVID-19. CDR3s include the opening cysteine and the closing phenylalanine or tryptophan. Each record gives: CDR3 length, J gene, clone size, D gene, V gene, CDR3 DNA, CDR3 protein. The D gene is left open where the match is weak. Clone size is given for some rows only: seen once, a few or many times, or a class if the clone is expanded.

15 TRBJ2-7 - TRBD1 TRBV6-5 TGTGCCAGCAGATTCGGGACAGCATCCTCCTACGAGCAGTACTTC CASRFGTASSYEQYF
15 TRBJ1-4 - TRBD1 TRBV12-5 TGTGCTAGTGGTTTGGGGGACAGGATTAATGAAAAACTGTTTTTT CASGLGDRINEKLFF
14 TRBJ1-2 - - TRBV7-2 TGTGCCAGCAGCTCCGGGATAAGCATTCGAGGCTACACCTTC CASSSGISIRGYTF
17 TRBJ1-1 - TRBD1 TRBV6-2/TRBV6-3 TGTGCCAGCAGTTACTCGATTGGGGACAGGGTGAACACTGAAGCTTTCTTT CASSYSIGDRVNTEAFF
17 TRBJ2-1 - TRBD2 TRBV20-1 TGCAGTGCTAGTTCTGCTAGCGGGGTAATGTTGAACAATGAGCAGTTCTTC CSASSASGVMLNNEQFF
14 TRBJ2-5 - TRBD2 TRBV6-5 TGTGCCAGCTCTGAGGGGACTAGCTTGGAGACCCAGTACTTC CASSEGTSLETQYF
13 TRBJ1-1 - - TRBV13 TGTGCCAGCAGCTTAAGAGTGAACACTGAAGCTTTCTTT CASSLRVNTEAFF
14 TRBJ1-2 - - TRBV30 TGTGCCTGGAGTCTCTTCAGGGTTAACGATGGCTACACCTTC CAWSLFRVNDGYTF
15 TRBJ1-1 - TRBD1 TRBV7-8 TGTGCCAGCAGCTTAGGAGGGACAGGGGGCACTGAAGCTTTCTTT CASSLGGTGGTEAFF
14 TRBJ2-7 - - TRBV7-2 TGTGCCAGCAGCTTAGGAACAGGATGGGGTGAGCAGTACTTC CASSLGTGWGEQYF
15 TRBJ1-5 - - TRBV16 TGTGCCAGCAGCCAAAGTCAGTATAGCAATCAGCCCCAGCATTTT CASSQSQYSNQPQHF
16 TRBJ1-2 once TRBD1 TRBV14 TGTGCCAGCAGCCGAGGGACAGGGGGTGCTAACTATGGCTACACCTTC CASSRGTGGANYGYTF
13 TRBJ2-7 few - TRBV18 TGTGCCAGCTCACCAAACACCGGGAGAGAGCAGTACTTC CASSPNTGREQYF
14 TRBJ1-5 many TRBD1 TRBV6-5 TGTGCCAGCATCCGGGACAGAGGGAATCAGCCCCAGCATTTT CASIRDRGNQPQHF
14 TRBJ2-5 - - TRBV5-6 TGTGCCAGCAGCTCCTCGGGTCCAACAGAGACCCAGTACTTC CASSSSGPTETQYF
13 TRBJ2-5 - TRBD1 TRBV30 TGTGCCGGAAAGGACAGGGGGAAAGAGACCCAGTACTTC CAGKDRGKETQYF
16 TRBJ2-5 - TRBD2 TRBV7-9 TGTGCCAGCAGCTCCGCTGGCGGGGGGCAGTGGGAGACCCAGTACTTC CASSSAGGGQWETQYF
14 TRBJ2-7 - TRBD1 TRBV28 TGTGCCAGCAGTTTAAGGGGGCAAAGCTACGAGCAGTACTTC CASSLRGQSYEQYF
15 TRBJ2-5 - - TRBV7-2 TGTGCCAGCAGCTTACAATCCAGGGGACGAGAGACCCAGTACTTC CASSLQSRGRETQYF
14 TRBJ1-1 few - TRBV4-3 TGCGCCAGCAGCCAACCGGGACAGAACACTGAAGCTTTCTTT CASSQPGQNTEAFF
15 TRBJ1-5 once - TRBV28 TGTGCCAGCAGAGTGGGGGGACCTAGCAATCAGCCCCAGCATTTT CASRVGGPSNQPQHF
16 TRBJ1-1 - TRBD1 TRBV4-1 TGCGCCAGCAGCCAGGGACAGGCTGACGAAAGCACTGAAGCTTTCTTT CASSQGQADESTEAFF
13 TRBJ1-1 - TRBD1 TRBV29-1 TGCAGCGTAAACAGGGGAATGAACACTGAAGCTTTCTTT CSVNRGMNTEAFF
15 TRBJ2-7 - TRBD1 TRBV30 TGTGCCTGGAGTACTTACAGGGGGGCCCCCTACGAGCAGTACTTC CAWSTYRGAPYEQYF
15 TRBJ1-2 few TRBD1 TRBV18 TGTGCCAGCTCACCAGAAATACAGGGGGCGTATGGCTACACCTTC CASSPEIQGAYGYTF
14 TRBJ1-1 - TRBD1 TRBV6-2/TRBV6-3 TGTGCCAGCAGTCAACAGGGGGCTGGGACTGAAGCTTTCTTT CASSQQGAGTEAFF
13 TRBJ2-2 - - TRBV27 TGTGCCAGCAAGCTCCACTCCACCGGGGAGCTGTTTTTT CASKLHSTGELFF
16 TRBJ2-2 few TRBD1 TRBV4-3 TGCGCCAGCAGCCAAGCCGGGACAGTGAACACCGGGGAGCTGTTTTTT CASSQAGTVNTGELFF
15 TRBJ2-6 - - TRBV7-2 TGTGCCAGCAGCCGCCTCACACGCGGGGCCAACGTCCTGACTTTC CASSRLTRGANVLTF
15 TRBJ1-1 - TRBD1 TRBV4-1 TGCGCGAGTCGGGACAGCAGAACGGAAAGTCCTGAAGCTTTCTTT CASRDSRTESPEAFF
16 TRBJ1-3 - - TRBV19 TGTGCCAGTAGTATGGGGGGTCTTCTCTCGGGAAACACCATATATTTT CASSMGGLLSGNTIYF
12 TRBJ1-2 - - TRBV28 TGTGCCAGCACAAGGGGAGGGTATGGCTACACCTTC CASTRGGYGYTF
16 TRBJ1-4 few - TRBV7-3 TGTGCCAGCAGCTTAAATCCCCCAGCAACTAATGAAAAACTGTTTTTT CASSLNPPATNEKLFF
15 TRBJ2-1 - TRBD2 TRBV6-5 TGTGCCAGCAGTTACGGGAGGGCGGTAACGGGTGAGCAGTTCTTC CASSYGRAVTGEQFF
14 TRBJ2-3 - - TRBV5-1 TGCGCCAGCAGCTTGTTTGCGGGTGGGGATACGCAGTATTTT CASSLFAGGDTQYF
17 TRBJ2-1 - TRBD1 TRBV5-1 TGCGCCAGCAGCTTCCAAACCTTCGGGACAGGGGACAATGAGCAGTTCTTC CASSFQTFGTGDNEQFF
14 TRBJ1-6 few TRBD1 TRBV2 TGTGCCAGCAGTGCCACAGGGGATAATTCACCCCTCCACTTT CASSATGDNSPLHF
15 TRBJ1-2 - - TRBV3-1/TRBV3-2 TGTGCCAGCAGCCAAGGGTCAGGGGACGGTAGCGGCTACACCTTC CASSQGSGDGSGYTF
17 TRBJ2-2 - - TRBV3-1/TRBV3-2 TGTGCCAGCAGCCAAGAATACAGGGAAATGAACACCGGGGAGCTGTTTTTT CASSQEYREMNTGELFF
12 TRBJ1-1 once - TRBV2 TGTGCCAGCAGCGGTCTCTCTAATGAAGCTTTCTTT CASSGLSNEAFF
15 TRBJ1-2 - TRBD1 TRBV9 TGTGCCAGCAGCCTGACCGGGACAGGGTTCTCTGGCTACACCTTC CASSLTGTGFSGYTF
12 TRBJ1-2 few - TRBV27 TGTGCCAGCAAGGGTGGGGGCCGCGGCTACACCTTC CASKGGGRGYTF
16 TRBJ2-1 once TRBD2 TRBV11-3 TGTGCCAGCAGCCCCGGGGGGCGGGGGGGCTACAATGAGCAGTTCTTC CASSPGGRGGYNEQFF
13 TRBJ1-2 few TRBD1 TRBV7-9 TGTGCCAGCAGCTTAGGACAGGGTTGGGGCTACACCTTC CASSLGQGWGYTF
15 TRBJ2-3 - TRBD2 TRBV19 TGTGCCAGTAGAACTCTGGGGGGGTCCACAGATACGCAGTATTTT CASRTLGGSTDTQYF
17 TRBJ1-5 - TRBD1 TRBV4-2 TGTGCCAGCAGCCAAGACCCCGGACAGGGGCTCAATCAGCCCCAGCATTTT CASSQDPGQGLNQPQHF
15 TRBJ2-3 - TRBD1 TRBV4-3 TGCGCCAGCAGCCGGGACAGTGACTCCTCAGATACGCAGTATTTT CASSRDSDSSDTQYF